This T cell receptor (beta chain) is drawn from a study of T-cell reconstitution after alpha-beta-depleted transplantation in children. There are a few counts of this clonotype. Its antigen is currently unknown. Study-wide points: The high TCRbeta diversity at day 60 in some patients came from surviving recipient T cells and thymic progenitors. Several hundred expanded graft clones reportedly were the source of alpha-beta T cells about two months after transplant. It was newly produced T cells that mostly accounted for T-cell counts and diversity one year after transplant.

The TCRbeta library was prepared with unique molecular identifiers. A single record per CDR3 protein comes from TCRdb applying MiXCR to the PCR reads. The table shows just under 350,000 distinct CDR3 sequences, with 15% to 20% occurring only once. The clonotype was recovered from a male patient between 2 and 10 years old who had a stem cell transplant for acute lymphoblastic leukemia, so the T cells may come from the graft donor. This sample comprised PBMCs, mostly from graft donor cells, obtained 360 days after TCRalphabeta/CD19-depleted stem cell transplant.

CDR3 residues: CATPTNQGAYEQYF. In nucleotides, the CDR3 is TGTGCCACCCCCACCAACCAGGGGGCCTACGAGCAGTACTTC. The chain links TRBV24-1 to TRBJ2-7; 7 bases agree with TRBD1. CDR3 length equals 14 residues. V dropped 9 bases and J dropped 2; count of bases not matched to a gene: 9. Germline CDR1 KGHDR, CDR2 SFDVKD.